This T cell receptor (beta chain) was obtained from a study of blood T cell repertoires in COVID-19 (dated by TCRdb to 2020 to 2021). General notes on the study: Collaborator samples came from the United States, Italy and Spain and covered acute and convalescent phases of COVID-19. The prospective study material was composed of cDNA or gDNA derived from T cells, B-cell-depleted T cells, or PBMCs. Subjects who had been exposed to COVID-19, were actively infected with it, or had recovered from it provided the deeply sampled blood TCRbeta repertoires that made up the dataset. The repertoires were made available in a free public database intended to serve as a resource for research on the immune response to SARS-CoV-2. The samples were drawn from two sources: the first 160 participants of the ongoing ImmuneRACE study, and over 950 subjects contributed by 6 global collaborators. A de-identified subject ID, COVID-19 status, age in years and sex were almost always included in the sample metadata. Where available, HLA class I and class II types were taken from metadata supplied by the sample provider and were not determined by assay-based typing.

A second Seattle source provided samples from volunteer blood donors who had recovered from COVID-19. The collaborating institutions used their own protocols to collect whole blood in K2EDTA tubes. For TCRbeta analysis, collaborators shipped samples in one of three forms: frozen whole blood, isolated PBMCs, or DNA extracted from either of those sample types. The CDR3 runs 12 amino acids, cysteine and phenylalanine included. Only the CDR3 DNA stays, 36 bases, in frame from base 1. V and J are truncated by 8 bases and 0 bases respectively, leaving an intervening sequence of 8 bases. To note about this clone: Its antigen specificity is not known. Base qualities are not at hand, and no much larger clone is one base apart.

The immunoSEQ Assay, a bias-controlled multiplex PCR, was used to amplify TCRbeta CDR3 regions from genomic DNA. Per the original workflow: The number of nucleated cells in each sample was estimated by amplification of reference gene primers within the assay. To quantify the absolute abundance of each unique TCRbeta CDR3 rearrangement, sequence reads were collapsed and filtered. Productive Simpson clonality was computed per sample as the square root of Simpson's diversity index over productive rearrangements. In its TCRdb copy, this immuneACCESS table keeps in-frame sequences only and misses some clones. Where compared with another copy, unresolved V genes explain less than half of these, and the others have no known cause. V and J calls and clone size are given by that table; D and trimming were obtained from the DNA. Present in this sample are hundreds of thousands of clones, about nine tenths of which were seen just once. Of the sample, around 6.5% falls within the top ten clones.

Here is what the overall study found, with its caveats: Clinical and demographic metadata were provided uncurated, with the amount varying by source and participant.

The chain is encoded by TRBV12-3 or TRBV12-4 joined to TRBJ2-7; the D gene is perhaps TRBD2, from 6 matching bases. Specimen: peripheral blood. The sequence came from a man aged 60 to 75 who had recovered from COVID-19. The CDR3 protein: CASRGNSYEQYF. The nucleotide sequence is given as TGTGCCAGCCGGGGGAACTCCTACGAGCAGTACTTC.